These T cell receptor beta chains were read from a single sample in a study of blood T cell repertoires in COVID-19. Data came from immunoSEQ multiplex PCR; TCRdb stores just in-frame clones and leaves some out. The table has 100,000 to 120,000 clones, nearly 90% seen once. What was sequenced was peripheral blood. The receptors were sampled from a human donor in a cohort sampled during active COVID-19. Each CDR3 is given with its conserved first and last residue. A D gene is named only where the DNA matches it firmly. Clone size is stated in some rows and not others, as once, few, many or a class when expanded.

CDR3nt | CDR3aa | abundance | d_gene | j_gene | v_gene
TGTGCCAGCAGCCTGGAGGCTTCACCCCTCCACTTT | CASSLEASPLHF | many | - | TRBJ1-6 | TRBV7-9
TGTGCCAGTAGTACTCTAGCTGGTAAGAACACCGGGGAGCTGTTTTTT | CASSTLAGKNTGELFF | - | - | TRBJ2-2 | TRBV19
TGTGCCAGCAGTTTAAGGGTAGCGGGAGGGCAAGGAGATACGCAGTATTTT | CASSLRVAGGQGDTQYF | - | TRBD2 | TRBJ2-3 | TRBV27
TGTGCCATCAGTTTGGGGGAGGGCAATCAGCCCCAGCATTTT | CAISLGEGNQPQHF | - | - | TRBJ1-5 | TRBV10-3
TGCAGCGTTCAGAACACCGGGGAGCTGTTTTTT | CSVQNTGELFF | - | - | TRBJ2-2 | TRBV29-1
TGCGCCAGCAGCCAGGAGACCAACAAAAACATTCAGTACTTC | CASSQETNKNIQYF | - | - | TRBJ2-4 | TRBV4-3
TGCGCCAGCAGCCAAGAGGAGGCCTGGAATGAAAAACTGTTTTTT | CASSQEEAWNEKLFF | - | - | TRBJ1-4 | TRBV4-3
TGCAGTGCTAGTCACAGCTACGAGCAGTACTTC | CSASHSYEQYF | once | - | TRBJ2-7 | TRBV20-1
TGTGCCAGCAGCCTCGTACAGGGTAATGAGCAGTTCTTC | CASSLVQGNEQFF | - | - | TRBJ2-1 | TRBV11-1
TGTGCCAGCAGCCAACCCGTCGGTGGGCCCCAGCATTTT | CASSQPVGGPQHF | - | - | TRBJ1-5 | TRBV3-1/TRBV3-2
TGCGCCAGCAGCCCTGGGGGGAGCACTGAAGCTTTCTTT | CASSPGGSTEAFF | - | - | TRBJ1-1 | TRBV4-3
TGTGCCAGCAGTTTAACCCGACCGGGGTATGGCTACACCTTC | CASSLTRPGYGYTF | once | - | TRBJ1-2 | TRBV28
TGCAGCGTTGAAGACAGAAGCGGGACCTACGAGCAGTACTTC | CSVEDRSGTYEQYF | - | TRBD2 | TRBJ2-7 | TRBV29-1
TGCGCCAGCCACAGGGGAGTGAACACTGAAGCTTTCTTT | CASHRGVNTEAFF | - | TRBD1 | TRBJ1-1 | TRBV10-2
TGTGCCAGTAGCCCGAGCCATCCAACCGGTCAGGGGTCTTATGGCTACACCTTC | CASSPSHPTGQGSYGYTF | - | - | TRBJ1-2 | TRBV19
TGCGCCAGCAGCGAAAGAGGGGGCGCCGACGGGGAGCTGTTTTTT | CASSERGGADGELFF | - | TRBD1 | TRBJ2-2 | TRBV4-3
TGTGCCAGCTCCTCCCTTCGGACAGGGGGCAGGGAGACCCAGTACTTC | CASSSLRTGGRETQYF | - | TRBD1 | TRBJ2-5 | TRBV3-1/TRBV3-2
TGTGCCAGCAGCAAATTCGCGGTCGCTGAAGCTTTCTTT | CASSKFAVAEAFF | - | - | TRBJ1-1 | TRBV11-2
TGTGCCACCAGCCGTGTCCCCGGGGGGTTCGCCGGGGAGCTGTTTTTT | CATSRVPGGFAGELFF | - | TRBD2 | TRBJ2-2 | TRBV15
TGCGCCAGCCGGCTACAGGGAAACACAGATACGCAGTATTTT | CASRLQGNTDTQYF | once | - | TRBJ2-3 | TRBV5-1
TGTGCCAGCTTAGCCCAGCCTGAAGCTTTCTTT | CASLAQPEAFF | once | - | TRBJ1-1 | TRBV2
TGCGCCAGCAGCTTCGACAGACCCGCTAACTATGGCTACACCTTC | CASSFDRPANYGYTF | once | - | TRBJ1-2 | TRBV5-1
TGCGCCAGCAGCTTGGATCGGCAAGAGACCCAGTACTTC | CASSLDRQETQYF | - | - | TRBJ2-5 | TRBV5-1